What follows are 19 T cell receptor beta chains derived from one specimen sequenced in a study of CD8 T cells in Susac syndrome. The RNA input was roughly 0.45 to 1 ug, and it was reverse transcribed with random hexamers. One entry per CDR3 protein, called by TCRdb with MiXCR from the immunoSEQ multiplex PCR reads. The sample records 25,000 to 35,000 distinct CDR3 sequences, approximately 94% being singletons. Sequenced: CD8+ T cells from PBMCs. The receptors were gathered from a human donor in good health.

The CDR3 DNA is TGTGCCAGCAGTTACGGGGGGGGTACTACAGATACGCAGTATTTT. Protein sequence: CASSYGGGTTDTQYF. The genes are TRBV6-6 and TRBJ2-3; TRBD2 matches at 7 bases. There are 15 residues in the CDR3. CDR1 and CDR2 (germline): MNHNY, SVGAGI (reference sequence). The V gene end was trimmed by 2 bases and the J gene end by 3 bases; junction bases not matched to a gene: 5.

V usage is TRBV5-4 and J usage is TRBJ2-1; 8 bases are a match to TRBD1. The V and J ends lost 1 base and 1 base, in that order; junction bases with no gene match: 10. Germline V CDR1 and CDR2: SGHNT, YYREEE (reference sequence). This CDR3 region has 18 residues. CDR3 coding DNA: TGTGCCAGCAGCTTGCTCGGCACAGGGGGTTCATCCTACAATGAGCAGTTCTTC. Amino acids: CASSLLGTGGSSYNEQFF.

The chain employs TRBV6-6 and TRBJ2-2; either TRBD1 or TRBD2 may fit D (5 bases each). CDR1 MNHNY and CDR2 SVGAGI come from the germline V gene (reference sequence). CDR3 size: 15 residues. Deletions cut 7 bases from V and 3 bases from J, with 15 bases between. In DNA, the CDR3 is TGTGCCAGCACCTTACCCGGGGCCTACACCGGGGAGCTGTTTTTT. Protein: CASTLPGAYTGELFF.

This rearrangement joins TRBV7-2 to TRBJ2-3; TRBD2 agrees at 7 bases. CDR1 is SGHTA, CDR2 FQGNSA, per germline. Losses at the gene ends were 8 bases for V and 3 bases for J; bases not matched to a gene: 5. This CDR3 comprises 13 residues. CDR3: CASLWGGTDTQYF. As DNA, the CDR3 is TGTGCCAGCCTATGGGGGGGAACAGATACGCAGTATTTT.

The chain is built from TRBV7-9 and TRBJ1-2; perhaps TRBD1 as D (5 bases). With 8 bases removed from V and 4 bases from J, the gap between germline ends came to 17 bases. The CDR3 totals 14 residues. Germline lookup yields CDR1 SEHNR and CDR2 FQNEAQ (reference sequence). CDR3 region: CASEPPGHGYGYTF. The CDR3 bases are TGTGCCAGCGAACCCCCGGGGCACGGCTATGGCTACACCTTC. Full variable domain (missing parts from reference TRBV7-9 and TRBJ1-2): DTGVSQNPRHKITKRGQNVTFRCDPISEHNRLYWYRQTLGQGPEFLTYFQNEAQLEKSRLLSDRFSAERPKGSFSTLEIQRTEQGDSAMYLCASEPPGHGYGYTFGSGTRLTVV.

The rearrangement links TRBV20-1 to TRBJ1-2; D might be TRBD1 (5 bases). This CDR3 has 15 amino acids. The V and J ends lost 6 bases and 3 bases respectively, with 20 bases between them. The germline CDR1 and CDR2 sequences are DFQATT and SNEGSKA (reference sequence). This CDR3 reads CSAPGAGRKDYGYTF. DNA for the CDR3: TGCAGTGCCCCCGGGGCGGGGCGAAAAGACTATGGCTACACCTTC.

This clonotype was picked up one time. The V call is TRBV16, the J call TRBJ1-1, with D possibly TRBD1 on 6 matching bases. Germline values: CDR1 KGHSY, CDR2 FQNENV. CDR3 length: 15 amino acids. V gave up 0 bases and J gave up 3 bases, with 11 bases separating them. The CDR3: CASSQSGGTDTEAFF. The CDR3 bases are TGTGCCAGCAGCCAATCGGGGGGCACCGACACTGAAGCTTTCTTT.

This sequence joins TRBV5-1 and TRBJ1-2; no firm D call. The V and J ends lost 1 base and 2 bases respectively, with 9 bases between them. Germline CDR1 is SGHRS and CDR2 is YFSETQ. The CDR3 runs to 14 residues. The CDR3 nucleotides read TGCGCCAGCAGCTTGAAAACAGCAAACTATGGCTACACCTTC. Translation: CASSLKTANYGYTF.

The rearrangement uses TRBV4-3 and TRBJ2-3; TRBD2 aligns across 9 bases. The CDR3 is 15 residues long. Germline V gene lookup returns CDR1 LGHNA and CDR2 YSLEER. Trimming cost V 0 bases and J 4 bases; bases outside gene matches: 2. The CDR3 is CASSQERGGPDTQYF. CDR3 DNA: TGCGCCAGCAGCCAAGAGCGGGGGGGCCCAGATACGCAGTATTTT.

V and J are TRBV5-1 and TRBJ2-2; no firm D call. Trimming shortened V by 3 bases and J by 1 base, and 7 bases separated the two germline ends. CDR1 SGHRS and CDR2 YFSETQ come from the germline V gene. This CDR3 is 14 amino acids long. CDR3 DNA: TGCGCCAGCAGCTCCCGACTGAACACCGGGGAGCTGTTTTTT. Protein sequence: CASSSRLNTGELFF.

The chain combines TRBV12-3 or TRBV12-4 with TRBJ1-1; no clear D. Trimming removed 5 bases at V and 0 bases at J, with 10 bases between. The CDR3 totals 14 residues. In DNA, the CDR3 is TGTGCCAGCAGTCTGGGCCTCATGAACACTGAAGCTTTCTTT. Translation gives CASSLGLMNTEAFF.

This sequence joins TRBV9 and TRBJ2-1; D is uncertain. Germline CDR1 and CDR2: SGDLS and YYNGEE. Deletions cut 3 bases from V and 7 bases from J, with 8 bases between. This CDR3 is 12 amino acids long. The CDR3 DNA follows: TGTGCCAGCAGCGGGTTGGGGAATGAGCAGTTCTTC. Translating gives CASSGLGNEQFF.

This chain connects TRBV7-9 to TRBJ2-7, with TRBD1 identical over 8 bases. Germline trimming cut 6 bases from V and 0 bases from J; bases unmatched to any gene: 7. Germline loops: CDR1 SEHNR, CDR2 FQNEAQ (reference sequence). This CDR3 comprises 15 residues. CDR3 in amino acids: CASSSTGDPSYEQYF. The CDR3 DNA is TGTGCCAGCAGTTCGACAGGGGACCCCTCCTACGAGCAGTACTTC.

The J gene is TRBJ2-1, the V gene TRBV6-1; TRBD2 agrees at 15 bases. The CDR3 contains 16 residues. Germline loops: CDR1 MNHNS, CDR2 SASEGT. The V segment lost 6 bases and the J segment 15 bases; nucleotides outside the gene matches: 15. This CDR3 reads CASRSGLAGGPWILFF. CDR3 DNA: TGTGCCAGCAGATCCGGACTAGCGGGGGGGCCCTGGATTTTGTTCTTC.

This clonotype was counted once. V usage is TRBV10-2 and J usage is TRBJ1-2; possibly TRBD1 for D (5 bases). V lost 0 bases, J lost 5 bases, and 10 bases lay in between. There are 14 residues in the CDR3. CDR1 and CDR2 (germline): WSHSY, SAAADI. The CDR3 sequence: CASSESGLQYGYTF. The CDR3 DNA follows: TGCGCCAGCAGTGAGTCGGGACTCCAATATGGCTACACCTTC.

V gene TRBV20-1 combines with J gene TRBJ2-2; a weak D match, TRBD2 (7 bases). The CDR3 is made up of 14 amino acids. Between the trimmed V and J ends, which lost 7 bases and 5 bases, there was a span of 17 bases. CDR1 is DFQATT, CDR2 SNEGSKA, per germline (reference sequence). Written as DNA, the CDR3 is TGCAGTGTTCCAGGGGAGGGGGAGACCGGGGAGCTGTTTTTT. It specifies CSVPGEGETGELFF.

The genes are TRBV6-5 and TRBJ1-2, with D unresolved. The length of the CDR3 is 13 residues. V was shortened by 10 bases and J by 4 bases, with 16 bases between the two germline ends. Germline values: CDR1 MNHEY, CDR2 SVGAGI. For the CDR3, the DNA is TGTGCCACCTACTTAGGTGGTGGCTATGGCTACACCTTC. This translates into CATYLGGGYGYTF.

This clonotype occurred once. The V and J genes are TRBV13 and TRBJ2-1, with D maybe TRBD2 (5 bases). The CDR3 has 14 residues. Germline values: CDR1 PRHDT, CDR2 FYEKMQ (reference sequence). V lost 4 bases and J 8 bases, leaving 15 bases between the germline ends. Written as DNA, the CDR3 is TGTGCCAGCAGCTATGGGAGCCAGGCAGATGAGCAGTTCTTC. Protein: CASSYGSQADEQFF.

The rearrangement links TRBV7-9 to TRBJ1-1; D is undetermined. This CDR3 spans 13 amino acids. Germline V gives CDR1 SEHNR, CDR2 FQNEAQ (reference sequence). The germline V and J ends were trimmed by 5 bases and 0 bases, with 7 bases remaining between them. CDR3 region: CASSPGLNTEAFF. CDR3 bases: TGTGCCAGCAGCCCTGGACTGAACACTGAAGCTTTCTTT.